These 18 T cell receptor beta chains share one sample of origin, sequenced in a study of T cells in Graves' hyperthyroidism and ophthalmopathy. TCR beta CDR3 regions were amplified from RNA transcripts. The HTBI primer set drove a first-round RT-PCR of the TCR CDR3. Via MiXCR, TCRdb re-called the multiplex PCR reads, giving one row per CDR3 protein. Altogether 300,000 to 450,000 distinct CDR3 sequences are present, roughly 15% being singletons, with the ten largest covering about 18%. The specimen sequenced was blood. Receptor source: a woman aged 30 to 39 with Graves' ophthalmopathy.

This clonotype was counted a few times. CDR3 sequence reads: CASSFGAPANTGELFF. The CDR3 DNA reads as TGTGCCAGCTCCTTTGGGGCCCCAGCGAACACCGGGGAGCTGTTTTTT. This chain joins TRBV13 and TRBJ2-2, with D possibly TRBD1 on 5 matching bases. Germline V gene lookup returns CDR1 PRHDT and CDR2 FYEKMQ (reference sequence). V lost 8 bases and J 0 bases, leaving 16 bases between the germline ends. The CDR3 is 16 residues long.

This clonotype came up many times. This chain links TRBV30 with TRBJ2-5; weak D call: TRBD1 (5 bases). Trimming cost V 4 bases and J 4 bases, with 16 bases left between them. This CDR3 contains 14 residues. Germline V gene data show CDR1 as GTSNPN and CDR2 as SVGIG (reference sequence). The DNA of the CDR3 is TGTGCCTGGAACCCAGGGATTTCTAGAGAGACCCAGTACTTC. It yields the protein CAWNPGISRETQYF.

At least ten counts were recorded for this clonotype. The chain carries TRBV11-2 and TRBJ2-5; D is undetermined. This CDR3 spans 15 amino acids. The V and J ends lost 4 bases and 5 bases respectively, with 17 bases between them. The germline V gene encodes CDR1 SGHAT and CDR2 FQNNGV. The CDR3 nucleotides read TGTGCCAGCAGCTCACGCTCGCCCCTTAAGGAGACCCAGTACTTC. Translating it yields CASSSRSPLKETQYF.

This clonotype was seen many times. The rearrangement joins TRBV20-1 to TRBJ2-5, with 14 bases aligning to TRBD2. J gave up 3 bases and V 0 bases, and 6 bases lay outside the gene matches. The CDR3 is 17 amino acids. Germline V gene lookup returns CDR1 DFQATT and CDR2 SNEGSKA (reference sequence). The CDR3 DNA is TGCAGTGCTAGAGATCTTCAGACTAGCGGGGGGGAAGAGACCCAGTACTTC. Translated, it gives CSARDLQTSGGEETQYF.

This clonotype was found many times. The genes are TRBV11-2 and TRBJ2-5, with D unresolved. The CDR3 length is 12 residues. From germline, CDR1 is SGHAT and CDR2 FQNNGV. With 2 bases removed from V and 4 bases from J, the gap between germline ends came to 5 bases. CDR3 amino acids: CASSLTVETQYF. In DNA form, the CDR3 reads TGTGCCAGCAGCTTAACGGTAGAGACCCAGTACTTC.

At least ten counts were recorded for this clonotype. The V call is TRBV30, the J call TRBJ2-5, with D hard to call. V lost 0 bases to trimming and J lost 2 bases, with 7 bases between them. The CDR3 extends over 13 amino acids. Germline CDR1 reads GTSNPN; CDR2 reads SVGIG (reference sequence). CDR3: CAWSVRPQETQYF. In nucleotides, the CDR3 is TGTGCCTGGAGTGTACGGCCGCAAGAGACCCAGTACTTC.

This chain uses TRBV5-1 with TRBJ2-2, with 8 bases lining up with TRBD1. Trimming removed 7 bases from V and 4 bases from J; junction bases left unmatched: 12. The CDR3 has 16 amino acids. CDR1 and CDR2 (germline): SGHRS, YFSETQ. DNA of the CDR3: TGCGCCAGCTCCTCCAACCCCAGGGGGCTCACCGGGGAGCTGTTTTTT. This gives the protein CASSSNPRGLTGELFF.

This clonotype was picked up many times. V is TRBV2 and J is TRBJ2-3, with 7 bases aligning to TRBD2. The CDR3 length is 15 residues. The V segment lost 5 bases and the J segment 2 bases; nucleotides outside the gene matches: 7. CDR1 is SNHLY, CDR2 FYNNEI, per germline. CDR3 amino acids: CASSTRGDYTDTQYF. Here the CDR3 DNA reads TGTGCCAGCAGTACCCGAGGGGACTACACAGATACGCAGTATTTT. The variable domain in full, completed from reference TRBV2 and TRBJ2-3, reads EPEVTQTPSHQVTQMGQEVILRCVPISNHLYFYWYRQILGQKVEFLVSFYNNEISEKSEIFDDQFSVERPDGSNFTLKIRSTKLEDSAMYFCASSTRGDYTDTQYFGPGTRLTVL.

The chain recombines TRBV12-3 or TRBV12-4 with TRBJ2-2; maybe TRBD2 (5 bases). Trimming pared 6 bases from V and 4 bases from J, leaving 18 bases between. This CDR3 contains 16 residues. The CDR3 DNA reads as TGTGCCAGCAGAGCCTCCGGACTGCTACGCACCGGGGAGCTGTTTTTT. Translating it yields CASRASGLLRTGELFF.

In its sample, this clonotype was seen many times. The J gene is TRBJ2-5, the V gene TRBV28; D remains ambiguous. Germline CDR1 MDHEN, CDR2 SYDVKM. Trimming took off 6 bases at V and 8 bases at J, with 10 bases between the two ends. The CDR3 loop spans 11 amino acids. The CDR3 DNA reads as TGTGCCAGCAGCGGCCCAGGAACCCAGTACTTC. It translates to CASSGPGTQYF. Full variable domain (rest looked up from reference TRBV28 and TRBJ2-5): DVKVTQSSRYLVKRTGEKVFLECVQDMDHENMFWYRQDPGLGLRLIYFSYDVKMKEKGDIPEGYSVSREKKERFSLILESASTNQTSMYLCASSGPGTQYFGPGTRLLVL.

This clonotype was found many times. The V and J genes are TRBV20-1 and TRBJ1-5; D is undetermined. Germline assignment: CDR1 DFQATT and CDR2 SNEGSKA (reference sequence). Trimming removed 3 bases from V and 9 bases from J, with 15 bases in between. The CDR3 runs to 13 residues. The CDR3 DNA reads TGCAGTGCTAGGGAAGGGAAGGGTTGGCCCCAGCATTTT. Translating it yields CSAREGKGWPQHF.

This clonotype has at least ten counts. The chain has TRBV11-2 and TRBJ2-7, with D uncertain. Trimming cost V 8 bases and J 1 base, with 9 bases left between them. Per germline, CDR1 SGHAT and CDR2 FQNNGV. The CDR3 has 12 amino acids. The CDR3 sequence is CASLGPSYEQYF. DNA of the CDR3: TGTGCCAGCCTAGGTCCATCCTACGAGCAGTACTTC.

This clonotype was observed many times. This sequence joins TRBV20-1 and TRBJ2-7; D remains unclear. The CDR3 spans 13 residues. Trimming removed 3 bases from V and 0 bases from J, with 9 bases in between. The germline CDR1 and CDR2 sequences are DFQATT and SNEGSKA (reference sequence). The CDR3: CSASWTDSYEQYF. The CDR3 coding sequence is TGCAGTGCTAGCTGGACCGACTCCTACGAGCAGTACTTC.

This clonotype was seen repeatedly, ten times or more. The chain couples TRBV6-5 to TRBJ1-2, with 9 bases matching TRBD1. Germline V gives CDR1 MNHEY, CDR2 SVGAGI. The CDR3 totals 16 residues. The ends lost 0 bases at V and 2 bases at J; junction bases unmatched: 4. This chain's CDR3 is CASSYSGQGTNYGYTF. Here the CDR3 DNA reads TGTGCCAGCAGTTACTCGGGACAGGGAACGAACTATGGCTACACCTTC.

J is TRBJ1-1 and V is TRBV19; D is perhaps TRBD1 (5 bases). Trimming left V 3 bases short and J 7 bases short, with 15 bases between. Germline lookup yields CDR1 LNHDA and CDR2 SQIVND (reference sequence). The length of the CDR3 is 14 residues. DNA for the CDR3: TGTGCCAGTAGTATGAACAGGTGGGGAATTGAAGCTTTCTTT. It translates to CASSMNRWGIEAFF.

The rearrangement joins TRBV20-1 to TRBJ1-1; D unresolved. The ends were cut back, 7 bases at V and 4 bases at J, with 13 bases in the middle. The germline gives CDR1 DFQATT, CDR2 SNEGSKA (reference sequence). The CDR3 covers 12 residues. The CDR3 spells CSVAVVGTEAFF. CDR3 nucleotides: TGCAGTGTCGCTGTCGTGGGCACTGAAGCTTTCTTT.

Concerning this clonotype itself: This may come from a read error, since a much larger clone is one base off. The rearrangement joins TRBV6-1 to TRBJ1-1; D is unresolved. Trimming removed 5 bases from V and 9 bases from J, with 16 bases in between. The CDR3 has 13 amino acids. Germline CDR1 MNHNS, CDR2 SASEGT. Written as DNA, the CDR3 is TGTGCCAGCAGTCCCCTATATGTAACTAAAGCTTTCTTT. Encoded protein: CASSPLYVTKAFF.

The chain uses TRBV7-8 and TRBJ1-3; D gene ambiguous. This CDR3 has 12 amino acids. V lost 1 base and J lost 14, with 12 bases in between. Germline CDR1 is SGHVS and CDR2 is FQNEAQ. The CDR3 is CASSLDGGPLYF. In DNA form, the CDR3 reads TGTGCCAGCAGCTTAGATGGCGGTCCCCTATATTTT. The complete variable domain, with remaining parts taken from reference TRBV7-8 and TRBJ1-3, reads GAGVSQSPRYKVAKRGQDVALRCDPISGHVSLFWYQQALGQGPEFLTYFQNEAQLDKSGLPSDRFFAERPEGSVSTLKIQRTQQEDSAVYLCASSLDGGPLYFGEGSWLTVV.